Listed here is a single T cell receptor beta chain. Trimming removed 2 bases from V and 8 bases from J; junction bases left unmatched: 3. The CDR3 loop spans 13 amino acids. The data derive from a study of blood T cell repertoires in COVID-19. Study context: Sites in the United States, Italy and Spain provided acute and convalescent COVID-19 samples. T cells, B-cell-depleted T cells, or PBMCs provided the cDNA or gDNA that served as material.

Only in-frame clones appear in the TCRdb table, and some are missing; sequencing was by immunoSEQ multiplex PCR. The sample includes around 200,000 clones, more than 75% of them seen just once. This sequence originates from a man in his forties with acute COVID-19. The J gene is TRBJ1-2, the V gene TRBV12-3 or TRBV12-4; 9 bases match TRBD1. Sequencing was carried out using PBMCs or T cells enriched from blood (not recorded which). This CDR3 reads CASSLLDRGGYTF. The CDR3 nucleotides are TGTGCCAGCAGTTTACTGGACAGGGGCGGCTACACCTTC.